These 26 T cell receptor beta chains came from one sample sequenced in a study of T cell repertoires in cytomegalovirus infection. Each CDR3 protein gets one entry after TCRdb re-called the reads with MiXCR. The sample contains some 400,000 distinct CDR3 sequences, approximately 30% of which appear only once. The source material was PBMCs. The receptors derive from a human donor in good health (CMV status not recorded). Some clones in this sample may be carry-over from other donors' samples.

This clonotype was seen more than once but under ten times. The chain links TRBV18 to TRBJ2-6, with 7 bases fitting TRBD1. The CDR3 has 16 amino acids. The V gene end was trimmed by 2 bases and the J gene end by 2 bases; junction bases not matched to a gene: 3. Germline V gene sequence: CDR1 KGHSH, CDR2 LQKENI. Here the CDR3 reads CASSPNRGAGANVLTF. CDR3 sequence (DNA): TGTGCCAGCTCACCAAACAGGGGAGCTGGGGCCAACGTCCTGACTTTC.

In its sample, this clonotype was seen many times. The rearrangement links TRBV7-2 to TRBJ2-2; no clear D gene. V lost 0 bases and J 1 base, leaving 18 bases between the germline ends. The CDR3 totals 19 residues. CDR1 is SGHTA and CDR2 is FQGNSA in the germline V gene. The CDR3 here is CASSLARQATSWNTGELFF. The DNA for the CDR3 is TGTGCCAGCAGCTTAGCTCGGCAGGCAACCAGTTGGAACACCGGGGAGCTGTTTTTT.

This rearrangement joins TRBV6-2 or TRBV6-3 to TRBJ2-2; D perhaps matches TRBD2 (6 bases). Germline lookup yields CDR1 MNHEY and CDR2 SVGEGT. The ends were cut back, 0 bases at V and 6 bases at J, with 17 bases in the middle. This CDR3 is built from 17 residues. The DNA for the CDR3 is TGTGCCAGCAGTTACTCGAATATGGGAGGCCGGGCCGGGGAGCTGTTTTTT. Protein: CASSYSNMGGRAGELFF.

This clonotype showed up just a few times. This chain joins TRBV6-6 and TRBJ2-7, with D uncertain. The CDR3 is 12 residues long. The germline V gene has CDR1 MNHNY and CDR2 SVGAGI (reference sequence). Trimming removed 6 bases from V and 4 bases from J, with 10 bases in between. DNA of the CDR3: TGTGCCAGCAGAAACAGCCTATACGAGCAGTACTTC. This gives the protein CASRNSLYEQYF.

This chain joins TRBV5-8 and TRBJ2-1; D is perhaps TRBD1 or TRBD2 (7 bases each). Trimming took off 2 bases at V and 10 bases at J, with 16 bases between the two ends. CDR1 and CDR2 from the germline V gene are SGHTS and YDEGEE. This CDR3 has 14 amino acids. DNA of the CDR3: TGTGCCAGCAGCTTTCAGGGGGGGGCCATCGAGCAGTTCTTC. Its protein is CASSFQGGAIEQFF.

The V gene is TRBV4-1, the J gene TRBJ2-7; 8 bases are shared with TRBD2. Trimming removed 3 bases from V and 2 bases from J; junction bases left unmatched: 6. CDR1 MGHRA and CDR2 YSYEKL come from the germline V gene. The CDR3 consists of 15 residues. Written as DNA, the CDR3 is TGCGCCAGCAGCCAGGGACTAGTGGGTACCTACGAGCAGTACTTC. Amino acid sequence: CASSQGLVGTYEQYF.

The gene calls are TRBV6-4 and TRBJ2-2, with 11 nucleotides matching TRBD1. This CDR3 contains 16 residues. CDR1 is MRHNA and CDR2 is SNTAGT in the germline V gene. V shed 5 bases and J 3 bases; nucleotides not matched to a gene: 5. CDR3 in amino acids: CASSPDRGPDTGELFF. The DNA of the CDR3 is TGTGCCAGCAGTCCGGACAGGGGGCCCGACACCGGGGAGCTGTTTTTT.

This clonotype was seen many times. The V call is TRBV12-3 or TRBV12-4, the J call TRBJ2-3; no reliable D call. The CDR3 totals 17 residues. V lost 1 base and J lost 1, with 15 bases in between. CDR3 sequence: CASSLGRSRIGTDTQYF. CDR3 in DNA: TGTGCCAGCAGTTTAGGAAGGAGTCGCATCGGCACAGATACGCAGTATTTT.

This clonotype was recorded many times. The V call is TRBV6-1, the J call TRBJ1-5, with TRBD1 identical over 7 bases. V shed 3 bases, J shed 2 bases, and the junction held 7 bases outside the gene matches. The CDR3 is 16 amino acids. Germline assignment: CDR1 MNHNS and CDR2 SASEGT. The CDR3 here is CASSEYRGLGNQPQHF. CDR3 DNA sequence: TGTGCCAGCAGTGAGTACAGGGGTCTAGGCAATCAGCCCCAGCATTTT.

This clonotype was detected only a few times. The genes are TRBV10-1 and TRBJ2-7; no clear D gene. Germline CDR1 is WNHNN and CDR2 is SYGVQD (reference sequence). Between the trimmed V and J ends, which lost 1 base and 1 base, there was a span of 8 bases. This CDR3 region has 14 residues. CDR3 protein: CASSEYGNSYEQYF. CDR3 DNA: TGCGCCAGCAGTGAGTATGGGAATTCCTACGAGCAGTACTTC.

This clonotype came up a few times. The chain joins TRBV20-1 to TRBJ2-7, with 7 bases lining up with TRBD2. CDR3 length equals 15 residues. The ends lost 0 bases at V and 0 bases at J; junction bases unmatched: 5. Per germline, CDR1 DFQATT and CDR2 SNEGSKA (reference sequence). The CDR3 reads CSARESGMYSYEQYF. For the CDR3, the DNA is TGCAGTGCTAGAGAGAGCGGGATGTACTCCTACGAGCAGTACTTC.

This clonotype has more than one count but fewer than ten. The CDR3 DNA follows: TGTGCCAGCAGCTTAGATCCCCATTCACCCCTCCACTTT. Translating gives CASSLDPHSPLHF. The rearrangement uses TRBV11-2 and TRBJ1-6; no clear D gene. This CDR3 is 13 amino acids long. Germline lookup yields CDR1 SGHAT and CDR2 FQNNGV. V lost 0 bases and J lost 8, with 5 bases in between.

Details on this clonotype: A read error may explain this, as a much larger clone is one base away. The chain combines TRBV7-6 with TRBJ1-4; the D is unclear. The CDR3 spans 13 residues. V was trimmed by 1 base and J by 11 bases, leaving 11 bases between them. The germline CDR1 and CDR2 sequences are SGHVS and FNYEAQ. The CDR3 coding sequence is TGTGCCAGCAGCTTAGAACCCACAGTGAAACTGTTTTTT. It is translated as CASSLEPTVKLFF. Together with reference TRBV7-6 and TRBJ1-4, the CDR3 gives the full variable domain: GAGVSQSPRYKVTKRGQDVALRCDPISGHVSLYWYRQALGQGPEFLTYFNYEAQQDKSGLPNDRFSAERPEGSISTLTIQRTEQRDSAMYRCASSLEPTVKLFFGSGTQLSVL.

This clonotype was found a few times. A much larger clone differs by one base, so this may be a read error. The rearrangement joins TRBV7-8 to TRBJ2-5; a weak D match, TRBD1 (6 bases). The CDR3 has 14 amino acids. Germline V CDR1 and CDR2: SGHVS, FQNEAQ. The CDR3 sequence: CASSLGGYVETQYF. The CDR3 DNA reads as TGTGCCAGCAGTTTAGGGGGATATGTGGAGACCCAGTACTTC.

This clonotype appeared a few times. The V gene is TRBV6-1, the J gene TRBJ1-2; TRBD1 is a possible D gene (5 bases). CDR1 and CDR2 (germline): MNHNS, SASEGT. The CDR3 runs to 12 residues. Trimming cost V 10 bases and J 4 bases, with 13 bases left between them. As DNA, the CDR3 is TGTGCCAAGAAGGGACCGTTCTATGGCTACACCTTC. This translates into CAKKGPFYGYTF.

V is TRBV20-1 and J is TRBJ2-1; either TRBD1 or TRBD2 may fit D (6 bases each). This CDR3 is 18 amino acids long. Germline CDR1 and CDR2: DFQATT and SNEGSKA (reference sequence). V lost 0 bases and J lost 0, with 18 bases in between. CDR3 protein: CSARDSGGGKSSYNEQFF. Written as DNA, the CDR3 is TGCAGTGCTAGAGATAGTGGGGGCGGGAAAAGCTCCTACAATGAGCAGTTCTTC.

The chain recombines TRBV7-2 with TRBJ2-3; 7 bases agree with TRBD2. V was pared by 5 bases and J by 0 bases, with 8 bases of the junction left unmatched. The CDR3 has 16 amino acids. Germline CDR1 reads SGHTA; CDR2 reads FQGNSA. DNA of the CDR3: TGTGCCAGCAGCCCCACGGGACTAACCAGCACAGATACGCAGTATTTT. Its translation is CASSPTGLTSTDTQYF.

There are a few counts of this clonotype. This rearrangement joins TRBV10-3 to TRBJ1-5; 7 bases line up with TRBD1. Germline trimming cut 10 bases from V and 4 bases from J; bases unmatched to any gene: 7. CDR1 is ENHRY and CDR2 is SYGVKD in the germline V gene. The CDR3 has 13 amino acids. CDR3 amino acids: CATTDRSNQPQHF. CDR3 nucleotides: TGTGCCACCACGGACAGGTCAAATCAGCCCCAGCATTTT.

This clonotype was picked up a small number of times. This chain uses TRBV7-9 with TRBJ2-1; the D is unclear. Germline CDR1 is SEHNR and CDR2 is FQNEAQ (reference sequence). This CDR3 is 11 amino acids long. The ends were cut back, 5 bases at V and 7 bases at J, with 6 bases in the middle. CDR3 loop: CASSPENEQFF. Here the CDR3 DNA reads TGTGCCAGCAGCCCCGAAAATGAGCAGTTCTTC.

This rearrangement joins TRBV6-5 to TRBJ2-7, with D possibly called TRBD1 or TRBD2 (6 bases each). CDR3 length: 14 residues. V was trimmed by 0 bases and J by 9 bases, leaving 15 bases between them. Germline loops: CDR1 MNHEY, CDR2 SVGAGI. The CDR3 region has the DNA TGTGCCAGCAGTTACTCGTTATGGGGGGCCCTGCAGTACTTC. It translates to CASSYSLWGALQYF.

In this sample, this clonotype turned up a few times. V usage is TRBV12-3 or TRBV12-4 and J usage is TRBJ2-7, with 9 bases matching TRBD2. Trimming at V came to 3 bases and at J to 2 bases, leaving 8 bases not matched to a gene. The CDR3 has 16 residues. Here the CDR3 DNA reads TGTGCCAGCAGTTTGAGTCTAGCGGGGCACCCCTACGAGCAGTACTTC. This gives the protein CASSLSLAGHPYEQYF.

The J gene is TRBJ1-5, the V gene TRBV12-3 or TRBV12-4, with TRBD1 matching over 7 bases. The length of the CDR3 is 14 residues. The trim removed 5 bases at V and 9 bases at J, leaving 10 bases unmatched. This CDR3 reads CASSQTGPAGPQHF. The DNA for the CDR3 is TGTGCCAGCAGTCAGACAGGGCCCGCAGGGCCCCAGCATTTT.

V usage is TRBV6-2 or TRBV6-3 and J usage is TRBJ2-1, with D unclear. There are 12 residues in the CDR3. Trimming took 6 bases from V and 2 from J, leaving 5 bases between them. CDR1 and CDR2 from the germline V gene are MNHEY and SVGEGT. CDR3 sequence (DNA): TGTGCCAGCAGGTCCACCTACAATGAGCAGTTCTTC. Its translation is CASRSTYNEQFF.

Only one count was recorded for this clonotype. CDR3 nucleotide sequence: TGTGCCAGCAGCCCGGGACCGCCTGTGATTGAAGCTTTCTTT. Its protein is CASSPGPPVIEAFF. The chain employs TRBV3-1 and TRBJ1-1, with a weak D call TRBD1 (5 bases). V gave up 4 bases and J gave up 7 bases, with 16 bases separating them. Germline V lookup: CDR1 LGHDT, CDR2 YNNKEL (reference sequence). This CDR3 contains 14 residues.

The rearrangement links TRBV4-3 to TRBJ2-4; TRBD1 is a possible D gene (5 bases). This CDR3 comprises 15 residues. Trimming left V 0 bases short and J 8 bases short, with 14 bases between. Germline CDR1 and CDR2: LGHNA and YSLEER. CDR3 coding DNA: TGCGCCAGCAGCCAAGAAGTCGGCAGGGTAGACATTCAGTACTTC. Translation: CASSQEVGRVDIQYF.

Note on this clonotype: Since the CDR3 does not end with the conserved phenylalanine or tryptophan, this likely comes from a read error. The J gene is TRBJ2-3, the V gene TRBV20-1, with TRBD2 as a possible D gene (5 bases). Looked up from germline, CDR1 is DFQATT and CDR2 is SNEGSKA (reference sequence). The CDR3 spans 16 residues. DNA of the CDR3: TGCAGTGCTAGATCCCCAACGAGGGTATTGGCAGAGACGCAGTATTTG. Protein product: CSARSPTRVLAETQYL.